This record covers a single TCR beta chain. The antigen remains unidentified. The PCR was carried out with 60 Vbeta primers and 13 Jbeta primers. Here immunoSEQ multiplex PCR was the method, and the copy in TCRdb shows in-frame clones only, minus some. The data contain fewer than 200,000 clones, roughly 79% of them seen just once; the ten biggest clones take up roughly 7.5%. The source of the sample is a study of cytomegalovirus exposure and HLA in healthy donors. Study outcomes and limitations: Most TCR sequences were rare, but some public TCRs occurred in many donors.

Trimming at V came to 3 bases and at J to 4 bases, leaving 3 bases not matched to a gene. Germline V lookup: CDR1 KGHSH, CDR2 LQKENI. The CDR3 is 15 residues long. The genes are TRBV18 and TRBJ2-7; 13 nucleotides agree with TRBD2. The receptor was isolated from a male donor in good health and CMV-seropositive. The sequencing input was PBMCs. The CDR3: CASSPGLAGPYEQYF. In DNA form, the CDR3 reads TGTGCCAGCTCACCGGGACTAGCGGGGCCATACGAGCAGTACTTC.